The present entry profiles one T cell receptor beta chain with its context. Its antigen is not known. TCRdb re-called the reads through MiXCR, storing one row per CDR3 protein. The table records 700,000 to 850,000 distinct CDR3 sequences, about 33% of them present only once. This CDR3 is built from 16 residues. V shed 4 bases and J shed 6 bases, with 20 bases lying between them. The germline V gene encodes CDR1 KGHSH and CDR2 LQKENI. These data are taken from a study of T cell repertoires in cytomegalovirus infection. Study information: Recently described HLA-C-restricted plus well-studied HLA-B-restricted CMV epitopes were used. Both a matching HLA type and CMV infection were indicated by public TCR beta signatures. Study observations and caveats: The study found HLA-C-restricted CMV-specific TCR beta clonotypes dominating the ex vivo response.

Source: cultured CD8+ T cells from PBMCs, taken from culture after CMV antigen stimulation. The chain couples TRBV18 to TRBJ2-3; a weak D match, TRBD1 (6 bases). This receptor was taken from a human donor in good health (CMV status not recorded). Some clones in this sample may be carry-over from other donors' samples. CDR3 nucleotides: TGTGCCAGCTCACTCCCAAGACAGGTCCAGCAGGATACGCAGTATTTT. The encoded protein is CASSLPRQVQQDTQYF.